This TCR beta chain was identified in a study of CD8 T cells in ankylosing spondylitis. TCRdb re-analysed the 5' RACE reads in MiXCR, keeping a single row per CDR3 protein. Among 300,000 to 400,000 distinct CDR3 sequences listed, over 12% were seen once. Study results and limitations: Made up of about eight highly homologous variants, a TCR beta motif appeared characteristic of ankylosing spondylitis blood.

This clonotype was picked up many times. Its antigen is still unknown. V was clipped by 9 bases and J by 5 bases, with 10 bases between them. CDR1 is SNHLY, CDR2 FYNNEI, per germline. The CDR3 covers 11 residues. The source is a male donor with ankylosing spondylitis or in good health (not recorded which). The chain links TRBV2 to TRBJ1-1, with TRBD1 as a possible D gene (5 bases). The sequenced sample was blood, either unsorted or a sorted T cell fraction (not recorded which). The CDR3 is CASSQATEAFF. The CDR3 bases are TGTGCCAGTTCACAGGCAACTGAAGCTTTCTTT. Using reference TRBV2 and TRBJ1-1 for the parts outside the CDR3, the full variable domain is EPEVTQTPSHQVTQMGQEVILRCVPISNHLYFYWYRQILGQKVEFLVSFYNNEISEKSEIFDDQFSVERPDGSNFTLKIRSTKLEDSAMYFCASSQATEAFFGQGTRLTVV.